This T cell receptor beta chain was sequenced during a study of cytomegalovirus exposure and HLA in healthy donors. Broader study findings: Roughly uniform sequencing depth across donors was assumed, possibly incorrectly.

Nominally healthy donors were sampled, though unrecorded immune exposures were likely. This clone was found once. The target antigen is unknown. CDR1 and CDR2 (germline): SGHTA, FQGNSA. V lost 6 bases and J lost 5, with 14 bases in between. The CDR3 has 14 residues. PCR employed 60 Vbeta and 13 Jbeta primers. Libraries were prepared by immunoSEQ multiplex PCR; TCRdb keeps only in-frame clonotypes and omits some of them. The sample holds some 76,000 clones, approximately 72% seen once. The sequenced sample was PBMCs. J is TRBJ1-5 and V is TRBV7-2, with a weak D call TRBD1 (6 bases). This TCR was recovered from a woman aged 40 to 50 in good health and CMV-seropositive. CDR3 in DNA: TGTGCCAGCAGTACTACAGGGTCCGATCAGCCCCAGCATTTT. Amino acids: CASSTTGSDQPQHF.